Reported below is one TCR beta chain. CDR1 is SGHKS, CDR2 YYEKEE, per germline (reference sequence). The CDR3 length is 14 residues. V dropped 1 base and J dropped 6; count of bases not matched to a gene: 4. Per the original methods: The assay estimated nucleated cells by amplifying reference gene primers. Only in-frame clones appear in the TCRdb table, and some are missing; sequencing was by immunoSEQ multiplex PCR. For V, J and clone size, that table is used; D and trimming come from the DNA. The sample lists 53,000 or so clones; 79% were seen once. These data belong to a study of blood T cell repertoires in COVID-19. In the study overall: Samples came from the United States, Italy and Spain, spanning acute and convalescent COVID-19. From T cells, B-cell-depleted T cells, or PBMCs came the material, which was cDNA or gDNA.

The sequence came from a man aged 60 to 69 with acute or convalescent COVID-19. The sequencing sample was made of peripheral blood. This sequence joins TRBV5-5 and TRBJ2-7, with 10 bases lining up with TRBD2. CDR3 amino acids: CASSLYSGRPEQYF. As DNA, the CDR3 is TGTGCCAGCAGCTTGTATAGCGGGAGGCCCGAGCAGTACTTC. Complete variable domain (other parts from reference TRBV5-5 and TRBJ2-7): DAGVTQSPTHLIKTRGQQVTLRCSPISGHKSVSWYQQVLGQGPQFIFQYYEKEERGRGNFPDRFSARQFPNYSSELNVNALLLGDSALYLCASSLYSGRPEQYFGPGTRLTVT.